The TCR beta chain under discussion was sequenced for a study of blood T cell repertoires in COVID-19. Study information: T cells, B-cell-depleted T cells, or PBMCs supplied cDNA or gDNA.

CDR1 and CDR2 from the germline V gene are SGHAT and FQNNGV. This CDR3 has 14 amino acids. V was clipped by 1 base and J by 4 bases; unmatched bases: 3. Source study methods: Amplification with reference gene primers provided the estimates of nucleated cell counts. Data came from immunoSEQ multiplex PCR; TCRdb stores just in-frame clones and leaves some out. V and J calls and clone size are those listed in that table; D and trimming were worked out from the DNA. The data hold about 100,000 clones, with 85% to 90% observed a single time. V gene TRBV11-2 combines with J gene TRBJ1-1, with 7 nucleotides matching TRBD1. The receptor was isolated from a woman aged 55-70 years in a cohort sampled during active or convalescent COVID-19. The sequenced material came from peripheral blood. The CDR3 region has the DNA TGTGCCAGCAGCTTAGTAGCAGGGGGCACTGAAGCTTTCTTT. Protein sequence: CASSLVAGGTEAFF.